A selection of T cell receptor beta chains follows, all from one sample in a study of blood T cell repertoires in COVID-19. The assay was immunoSEQ multiplex PCR, and TCRdb's table has in-frame clones only and misses some. This repertoire shows 150,000 to 200,000 clones, approximately 89% found once; its top ten account for under 0.85%. The material sequenced was PBMCs or T cells enriched from blood (not recorded which). The receptors shown here come from a woman under 30 who had recovered from COVID-19. The CDR3 runs from the conserved cysteine through the conserved F or W. Each record gives: clone size, V gene, D gene, J gene, CDR3 protein, CDR3 DNA. The D gene is left open where the match is weak. Part of the rows lack a size; the others show once, few, many or a class for expanded clones.

once	TRBV11-2	TRBD2	TRBJ2-7	CASSLVPAGGPHEQYF	TGTGCCAGCAGCTTAGTACCAGCGGGAGGGCCCCACGAGCAGTACTTC
NA	TRBV6-5	NA	TRBJ1-1	CASSYTMGAVNTEAFF	TGTGCCAGCAGTTACACCATGGGGGCGGTGAACACTGAAGCTTTCTTT
NA	TRBV19	TRBD1	TRBJ2-2	CASSIDPGTGTTGELFF	TGTGCCAGTAGTATAGACCCCGGGACAGGGACCACCGGGGAGCTGTTTTTT
NA	TRBV28	TRBD2	TRBJ2-1	CASSLSGIGNEQFF	TGTGCCAGCAGCCTTAGCGGGATCGGAAATGAGCAGTTCTTC
NA	TRBV2	NA	TRBJ1-1	CASRTRNEAFF	TGTGCCAGCAGGACCAGGAATGAAGCTTTCTTT
NA	TRBV6-2/TRBV6-3	TRBD1	TRBJ2-7	CASSRVQGAYEQYF	TGTGCCAGCAGTCGGGTTCAGGGGGCTTACGAGCAGTACTTC
NA	TRBV28	NA	TRBJ2-1	CASRGREQFF	TGTGCCAGCAGGGGGCGTGAGCAGTTCTTC
NA	TRBV10-1	NA	TRBJ2-5	CARPAGETQYF	TGCGCCAGACCCGCGGGGGAGACCCAGTACTTC
NA	TRBV5-1	TRBD2	TRBJ2-5	CASSIGGLGDETQYF	TGCGCCAGCAGCATTGGGGGACTAGGGGACGAGACCCAGTACTTC
NA	TRBV6-5	NA	TRBJ1-1	CASSLRTENTEAFF	TGTGCCAGCAGTCTAAGGACAGAGAACACTGAAGCTTTCTTT
NA	TRBV28	NA	TRBJ1-6	CASSFMTQGSSPLHF	TGTGCCAGCAGTTTTATGACGCAGGGTTCGTCACCCCTCCACTTT
once	TRBV10-3	NA	TRBJ1-4	CAISEGGANEKLFF	TGTGCCATCAGTGAGGGGGGGGCTAATGAAAAACTGTTTTTT
NA	TRBV7-9	TRBD1	TRBJ1-2	CASSAGTGSGGYTF	TGTGCCAGCAGCGCCGGGACAGGGTCGGGGGGCTACACCTTC
NA	TRBV20-1	NA	TRBJ2-3	CSASGREGTQYF	TGCAGTGCTAGTGGTCGAGAGGGTACGCAGTATTTT
NA	TRBV19	NA	TRBJ1-2	CASTPAAANYGYTF	TGTGCCAGTACCCCGGCGGCTGCTAACTATGGCTACACCTTC
once	TRBV27	NA	TRBJ2-5	CASSLLGGGETQYF	TGTGCCAGCAGTTTACTAGGTGGAGGAGAGACCCAGTACTTC
NA	TRBV28	TRBD1	TRBJ2-3	CASSYLGQGEVTDTQYF	TGTGCCAGCAGTTATCTGGGACAGGGTGAGGTCACAGATACGCAGTATTTT
NA	TRBV7-9	NA	TRBJ2-4	CASGSFAKNIQYF	TGTGCCAGCGGCTCCTTCGCCAAAAACATTCAGTACTTC
NA	TRBV27	NA	TRBJ1-2	CASSLMAGRGYTF	TGTGCCAGCAGTTTAATGGCAGGGCGAGGCTACACCTTC
NA	TRBV27	TRBD1	TRBJ2-7	CASRTGAYEQYF	TGTGCCAGCAGGACAGGGGCCTACGAGCAGTACTTC
NA	TRBV18	TRBD1	TRBJ1-5	CASSAGQADQPQHF	TGTGCCAGCTCAGCCGGACAGGCGGATCAGCCCCAGCATTTT
NA	TRBV28	NA	TRBJ1-6	CASSLGKGTRSSPLHF	TGTGCCAGCAGTTTGGGAAAGGGGACAAGGAGTTCACCCCTCCACTTT
NA	TRBV4-1	TRBD1	TRBJ2-5	CASSQIGGRETQYF	TGCGCCAGCAGCCAGATAGGGGGCCGGGAGACCCAGTACTTC
few	TRBV28	TRBD1	TRBJ2-7	CASTTSRQGSYEQYF	TGTGCCAGCACCACTTCGCGACAGGGGTCCTACGAGCAGTACTTC
NA	TRBV6-5	TRBD2	TRBJ2-3	CASSYLAGATDTQYF	TGTGCCAGCAGTTACTTGGCGGGAGCCACAGATACGCAGTATTTT
NA	TRBV14	TRBD2	TRBJ2-1	CASSQLWREGEQFF	TGTGCCAGCAGCCAACTATGGCGGGAGGGGGAGCAGTTCTTC
NA	TRBV7-3	NA	TRBJ2-7	CASSSERDYEQYF	TGTGCCAGCAGCTCTGAACGGGACTACGAGCAGTACTTC
NA	TRBV27	NA	TRBJ1-5	CASSPYNRQYSNQPQHF	TGTGCCAGCAGTCCGTACAACCGACAGTATAGCAATCAGCCCCAGCATTTT
NA	TRBV3-1/TRBV3-2	TRBD1	TRBJ2-3	CASSQDRGQGALDTQYF	TGTGCCAGCAGCCAAGATCGGGGACAGGGGGCCTTGGATACGCAGTATTTT
NA	TRBV2	TRBD1	TRBJ1-1	CASSRQGNTEAFF	TGTGCCAGCAGTAGACAGGGGAACACTGAAGCTTTCTTT
NA	TRBV9	NA	TRBJ2-1	CASSLGAAAGEQFF	TGTGCCAGCAGCTTAGGGGCCGCGGCGGGGGAGCAGTTCTTC
NA	TRBV5-5	NA	TRBJ2-5	CASSETGVGETQYF	TGTGCCAGCAGCGAGACGGGAGTTGGAGAGACCCAGTACTTC
NA	TRBV14	TRBD2	TRBJ2-1	CASSPYDGTSGSDEQFF	TGTGCCAGCAGCCCCTATGACGGGACTAGCGGGAGCGATGAGCAGTTCTTC
NA	TRBV12-3/TRBV12-4	NA	TRBJ2-3	CASSRTGSDTQYF	TGTGCCAGCAGTCGTACAGGGTCAGATACGCAGTATTTT
once	TRBV7-9	TRBD1	TRBJ1-2	CASSFRTGDGYTF	TGTGCCAGCAGCTTTCGGACAGGGGATGGCTACACCTTC
NA	TRBV18	TRBD1	TRBJ2-7	CASSTTGTGPYEQYF	TGTGCCAGCTCAACAACCGGGACAGGGCCCTACGAGCAGTACTTC
once	TRBV4-2	NA	TRBJ1-1	CASSQPIQGLNTEAFF	TGTGCCAGCAGCCAACCAATCCAGGGCCTGAACACTGAAGCTTTCTTT
NA	TRBV25-1	TRBD1	TRBJ2-2	CASSGTGDTGELFF	TGTGCCAGCAGTGGGACAGGGGATACCGGGGAGCTGTTTTTT
NA	TRBV18	NA	TRBJ2-1	CASSIVGLDEQFF	TGTGCCAGCTCGATCGTGGGCCTCGATGAGCAGTTCTTC
NA	TRBV11-3	NA	TRBJ2-1	CASSLEEGSEQFF	TGTGCCAGCAGCTTAGAGGAGGGGAGCGAGCAGTTCTTC
NA	TRBV7-3	NA	TRBJ2-3	CASSPTGPDTQYF	TGTGCCAGCAGCCCTACAGGTCCAGATACGCAGTATTTT
NA	TRBV5-4	TRBD1	TRBJ2-7	CASSLGDRPYEQYF	TGTGCCAGCAGCTTGGGGGACAGACCCTACGAGCAGTACTTC